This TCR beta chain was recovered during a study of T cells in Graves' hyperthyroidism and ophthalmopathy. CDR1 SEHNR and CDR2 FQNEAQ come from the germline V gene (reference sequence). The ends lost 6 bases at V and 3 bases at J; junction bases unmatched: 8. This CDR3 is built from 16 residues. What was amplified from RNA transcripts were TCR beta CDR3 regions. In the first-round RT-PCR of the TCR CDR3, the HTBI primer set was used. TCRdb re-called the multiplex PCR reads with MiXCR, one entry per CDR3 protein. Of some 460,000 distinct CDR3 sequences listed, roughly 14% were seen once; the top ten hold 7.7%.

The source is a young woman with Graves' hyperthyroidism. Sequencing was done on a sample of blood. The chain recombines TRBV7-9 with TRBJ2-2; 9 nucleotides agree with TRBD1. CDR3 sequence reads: CASSWGQGSDTGELFF. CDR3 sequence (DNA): TGTGCCAGCAGTTGGGGACAGGGATCGGACACCGGGGAGCTGTTTTTT.